The 3 T cell receptor beta chains below come from one sample, sequenced in a study of blood T cell repertoires in COVID-19. Data came from immunoSEQ multiplex PCR; TCRdb stores just in-frame clones and leaves some out. Of about 360,000 clones detected, around 84% appear once; the ten largest clones hold around 2.9%. Specimen: peripheral blood. Every receptor here comes from a human donor in a cohort sampled during active COVID-19.

CDR3 sequence: CAWSSRDRGLFANTEAFF. In nucleotides, the CDR3 is TGTGCCTGGAGTTCGAGGGACAGGGGCTTGTTTGCGAACACTGAAGCTTTCTTT. The chain carries TRBV30 and TRBJ1-1; 10 bases map to TRBD1. V lost 2 bases to trimming and J lost 1 base; unmatched junction nucleotides: 13. Germline values: CDR1 GTSNPN, CDR2 SVGIG (reference sequence). This CDR3 comprises 18 residues.

The V and J genes are TRBV28 and TRBJ2-5; TRBD1 agrees at 12 bases. This CDR3 has 17 amino acids. Germline V gives CDR1 MDHEN, CDR2 SYDVKM. The junction had 13 bases not matched to a gene; V was cut back by 4 bases and J by 7 bases. The CDR3 is CASSSPRGTGGFGTQYF. CDR3 sequence (DNA): TGTGCCAGCAGTTCTCCCAGGGGGACAGGGGGCTTTGGGACCCAGTACTTC.

The sample holds one count of this clone. The chain couples TRBV29-1 to TRBJ2-1; TRBD1 might be the D (6 bases). The CDR3 extends over 12 amino acids. V dropped 4 bases and J dropped 4 bases, with 8 bases sitting between them. Germline values: CDR1 SQVTM, CDR2 ANQGSEA. The CDR3 region is CSVGQAYNEQFF. The CDR3, as DNA: TGCAGCGTTGGACAGGCGTACAATGAGCAGTTCTTC.